This T cell receptor beta chain originates from a study of tumor-infiltrating lymphocytes in primary liver carcinoma. Germline DNA was extracted alongside blood RNA, which was obtained from unsorted whole blood. Details on this clonotype: This may be a read error, as it is one base from a much larger clone.

The CDR3 covers 14 residues. CDR1 and CDR2 (germline): SGHDT, YYEEEE. The trim removed 0 bases at V and 8 bases at J, leaving 7 bases unmatched. A primer in the constant region served to generate TCR beta cDNA from about 470 ng of total RNA. ARM-PCR, slightly modified, supplied the TCR beta libraries through three nested multiplex PCR rounds. It was with TRBV1-TRBV30 forward primers and a C-beta reverse primer that the first two PCR rounds were run, at approximately 10 cycles each. MiXCR, applied by TCRdb to the multiplex PCR reads, yields one record per CDR3 protein. The repertoire has approximately 300,000 distinct CDR3 sequences, 65% of them found once; the top ten carry approximately 9%.

Sample: peripheral blood. The chain recombines TRBV5-6 with TRBJ1-2; 7 bases fit TRBD1. This receptor was taken from a middle-aged man with primary liver carcinoma and hepatitis B virus infection. The CDR3 DNA follows: TGTGCCAGCAGCTTGGACAGGGGTACCGGGGGCTACACCTTC. Translated, it gives CASSLDRGTGGYTF.